One sample yielded the 8 T cell receptor beta chains listed below, sequenced in a study of cytotoxic CD8 clonotypes in ibrutinib-treated CLL. Sequencing used immunoSEQ multiplex PCR; TCRdb keeps in-frame clones, though not all of them. The data contain tens of thousands of clones, 55% to 80% of them singletons. The sample in question was PBMCs, obtained after 12 months of ibrutinib treatment. The source is a human donor with chronic lymphocytic leukemia.

This clone was picked up a small number of times. J is TRBJ1-6 and V is TRBV7-8, with D hard to call. Per the germline V gene, CDR1 is SGHVS and CDR2 is FQNEAQ. This CDR3 comprises 15 residues. Trimming removed 1 base from V and 6 bases from J, with 10 bases in between. The CDR3 protein is CASSLGVLSNSPLHF. The CDR3 DNA reads TGTGCCAGCAGCTTAGGGGTTCTCTCTAATTCACCCCTCCACTTT.

This clone turned up a few times. This chain links TRBV10-2 with TRBJ2-7, with D hard to call. V lost 4 bases, J lost 3 bases, and 7 bases lay in between. Germline CDR1 and CDR2: WSHSY and SAAADI. The CDR3 sequence is 12 residues long. The CDR3 loop reads CASSVGFYEQYF. The DNA for the CDR3 is TGCGCCAGCAGTGTCGGATTCTACGAGCAGTACTTC.

The sample holds one count of this clone. This rearrangement joins TRBV7-9 to TRBJ2-7, with D uncertain. Germline V gene data show CDR1 as SEHNR and CDR2 as FQNEAQ (reference sequence). The CDR3 covers 13 residues. V was clipped by 5 bases and J by 9 bases, with 17 bases between them. DNA of the CDR3: TGTGCCAGCAGCCCCTCTGATTACCGGGCGCAGTACTTC. Translated, it gives CASSPSDYRAQYF.

This chain links TRBV19 with TRBJ1-1; D not certain. The CDR3 length is 17 residues. V shed 6 bases and J shed 0 bases, with 20 bases lying between them. Germline loops: CDR1 LNHDA, CDR2 SQIVND (reference sequence). CDR3 protein: CASSIDPPIYMNTEAFF. The CDR3 bases are TGTGCCAGTAGCATCGACCCGCCGATTTACATGAACACTGAAGCTTTCTTT.

This chain joins TRBV5-4 and TRBJ2-1; TRBD2 matches at 8 bases. From germline, CDR1 is SGHNT and CDR2 YYREEE (reference sequence). Trimming cost V 4 bases and J 1 base; bases outside gene matches: 10. The CDR3 runs to 17 residues. For the CDR3, the DNA is TGTGCCAGCAGCCAACCTCCGGGACTAGGGTCCTACAATGAGCAGTTCTTC. Translation gives CASSQPPGLGSYNEQFF.

This clone was observed a single time. The chain recombines TRBV28 with TRBJ2-3, with TRBD2 as a possible D gene (5 bases). Trimming left V 8 bases short and J 2 bases short, with 17 bases between. There are 15 residues in the CDR3. Germline V gene data show CDR1 as MDHEN and CDR2 as SYDVKM. CDR3 DNA sequence: TGTGCCAGCTCTTATGGTATCGGACTCACAGATACGCAGTATTTT. Translating it yields CASSYGIGLTDTQYF.

This chain uses TRBV10-2 with TRBJ2-1; 7 positions match TRBD1. The germline CDR1 and CDR2 sequences are WSHSY and SAAADI. With V trimmed by 5 bases and J by 4 bases, 5 bases remained unmatched. CDR3 length equals 14 residues. The CDR3: CASSRRTGYNEQFF. CDR3 bases: TGCGCCAGCAGTAGGAGGACAGGTTACAATGAGCAGTTCTTC.

This clone was counted only a few times. The chain joins TRBV5-1 to TRBJ2-7; D tentatively reads TRBD1 or TRBD2 (5 bases each). Germline V gene sequence: CDR1 SGHRS, CDR2 YFSETQ. This CDR3 is built from 15 residues. Trimming removed 1 base at V and 0 bases at J, with 11 bases between. The CDR3: CASSLRPGSSYEQYF. DNA for the CDR3: TGCGCCAGCAGCTTGAGGCCAGGGAGCTCCTACGAGCAGTACTTC.